These T cell receptor beta chains were read from a single sample in a study of T cell changes during pregnancy in multiple sclerosis. Profiled with immunoSEQ multiplex PCR; TCRdb holds only in-frame clones, not every one. The sample consists of approximately 60,000 clones, about nine tenths of them appearing once. Sequencing used peripheral blood, obtained in the second trimester of pregnancy. Receptors originate from a female donor in good health, enrolled as a control in a pregnancy study. Each CDR3 is given with its conserved first and last residue. A D gene is named only where the DNA matches it firmly. Some rows mark clone size as missing; the rest say once, few, many or name a class of expanded clone.

>TRBD2|NA|TRBJ2-7|TRBV19
CASRSGLAGYYEQYF
TGTGCCAGTAGATCTGGACTAGCGGGATACTACGAGCAGTACTTC
>NA|NA|TRBJ1-2|TRBV6-5
CASSSAQRDYGYTF
TGTGCCAGCAGCTCTGCACAGAGGGACTATGGCTACACCTTC
>NA|NA|TRBJ1-1|TRBV19
CASSDPWSANTEAFF
TGTGCCAGTAGTGACCCGTGGAGTGCGAACACTGAAGCTTTCTTT
>NA|once|TRBJ1-1|TRBV7-2
CASTLRGGEAFF
TGTGCCAGCACCCTCCGGGGGGGAGAAGCTTTCTTT
>TRBD2|NA|TRBJ2-7|TRBV7-8
CASSFGISGIRGEQYF
TGTGCCAGCAGCTTTGGGATTAGCGGGATCAGGGGCGAGCAGTACTTC
>NA|NA|TRBJ2-7|TRBV16
CASSHGQFTYEQYF
TGTGCCAGCAGTCACGGACAGTTTACTTACGAGCAGTACTTC
>NA|NA|TRBJ2-7|TRBV2
CASMRDTLYEQYF
TGTGCCAGCATGAGGGACACCTTATACGAGCAGTACTTC
>NA|NA|TRBJ1-2|TRBV6-6
CACGIAGYGYTF
TGTGCCTGCGGGATAGCCGGCTATGGCTACACCTTC
>NA|NA|TRBJ2-5|TRBV7-2
CASSPRQLQETQYF
TGTGCCAGCAGCCCACGACAACTCCAAGAGACCCAGTACTTC
>TRBD2|once|TRBJ2-5|TRBV7-9
CASSLGAGGFQETQYF
TGTGCCAGCAGCTTAGGTGCGGGGGGGTTCCAAGAGACCCAGTACTTC
>NA|few|TRBJ2-7|TRBV18
CASSPRARTTYEQYF
TGTGCCAGCTCACCGCGGGCCCGGACCACCTACGAGCAGTACTTC
>TRBD1|NA|TRBJ1-1|TRBV6-4
CASRRTGNTEAFF
TGTGCCAGCAGGCGGACAGGGAACACTGAAGCTTTCTTT
>NA|NA|TRBJ2-2|TRBV12-5
CASSQFSNTGELFF
TGTGCTAGTAGTCAGTTCTCGAACACCGGGGAGCTGTTTTTT
>NA|NA|TRBJ2-2|TRBV5-5
CASSLYAGTNTGELFF
TGTGCCAGCAGCTTGTATGCGGGGACTAACACCGGGGAGCTGTTTTTT
>TRBD2|NA|TRBJ2-5|TRBV6-1
CASSELAGGQETQYF
TGTGCCAGCAGTGAACTAGCGGGGGGCCAAGAGACCCAGTACTTC
>TRBD1|NA|TRBJ1-1|TRBV15
CATSRDTQGANTEAFF
TGTGCCACCAGCAGAGACACACAGGGGGCAAACACTGAAGCTTTCTTT
>TRBD2|once|TRBJ2-3|TRBV6-6
CASSYLGTSGTGVQYF
TGTGCCAGCAGTTATTTAGGGACTAGCGGGACAGGGGTGCAGTATTTT
>NA|NA|TRBJ2-3|TRBV11-2
CASSLIGILTDTQYF
TGTGCCAGCAGCTTAATCGGGATCCTCACAGATACGCAGTATTTT
>NA|NA|TRBJ2-7|TRBV11-2
CASSPNPYEQYF
TGTGCCAGCAGCCCTAATCCTTACGAGCAGTACTTC
>NA|NA|TRBJ1-1|TRBV15
CATTKDRGEAFF
TGTGCCACCACCAAGGACCGGGGTGAAGCTTTCTTT
>NA|NA|TRBJ1-2|TRBV6-1
CASLGTHYGYTF
TGTGCCAGCCTGGGGACTCACTATGGCTACACCTTC
>TRBD1|NA|TRBJ1-5|TRBV28
CASSPQGAASNQPQHF
TGTGCCAGCAGTCCACAGGGGGCGGCGAGCAATCAGCCCCAGCATTTT
>NA|NA|TRBJ2-7|TRBV19
CASSIYRDEAEQYF
TGTGCCAGTAGTATCTACAGGGATGAGGCCGAGCAGTACTTC
>TRBD1|NA|TRBJ2-7|TRBV29-1
CSVGQGSYEQYF
TGCAGCGTTGGACAGGGGTCCTACGAGCAGTACTTC
>NA|NA|TRBJ2-3|TRBV27
CASSWVRRGLKPSTDTQYF
TGTGCCAGCAGTTGGGTACGCCGCGGCCTGAAACCTAGCACAGATACGCAGTATTTT
>TRBD1|NA|TRBJ1-2|TRBV5-1
CASSFGDGQGSYGYTF
TGCGCCAGCAGCTTTGGGGACGGACAGGGGAGCTATGGCTACACCTTC
>TRBD2|once|TRBJ2-1|TRBV5-1
CASKAGGPYNEQFF
TGCGCCAGCAAAGCGGGAGGGCCCTACAATGAGCAGTTCTTC
>TRBD2|NA|TRBJ2-6|TRBV28
CASSFGGIAGSILSGANVLTF
TGTGCCAGCAGTTTTGGGGGTATAGCGGGTTCTATTCTCTCTGGGGCCAACGTCCTGACTTTC
>NA|NA|TRBJ1-1|TRBV5-6
CASSLGAANTEAFF
TGTGCCAGCAGCTTGGGGGCAGCCAACACTGAAGCTTTCTTT
>TRBD1|NA|TRBJ2-2|TRBV7-6
CASSLARDRGQDEGANTGELFF
TGTGCCAGCAGCTTAGCGAGGGACAGGGGGCAAGACGAGGGCGCGAACACCGGGGAGCTGTTTTTT
>TRBD2|once|TRBJ2-5|TRBV29-1
CSVERAGGETQYF
TGCAGCGTTGAACGTGCGGGAGGAGAGACCCAGTACTTC
>NA|NA|TRBJ1-2|TRBV21-1
CASSKGGQGYGYTF
TGTGCCAGCAGCAAAGGGGGACAGGGTTATGGCTACACCTTC
>TRBD2|NA|TRBJ2-1|TRBV2
CASSASSGLLEQFF
TGTGCCAGCAGTGCGTCTAGCGGCCTGTTGGAGCAGTTCTTC
>TRBD1|NA|TRBJ2-7|TRBV6-6
CASSYRDRAYEQYF
TGTGCCAGCAGTTATCGGGACAGGGCCTACGAGCAGTACTTC
>NA|NA|TRBJ1-2|TRBV18
CASSPSSDYGYTF
TGTGCCAGCTCACCATCTTCGGACTATGGCTACACCTTC